One and the same sample provided the 20 T cell receptor beta chains below, sequenced in a study of beta chain features in type 1 diabetes. What was sequenced were expressed TCRB transcripts, since all of the isolated RNA had been reverse transcribed. TCRdb keeps only in-frame clones here, not all; method: immunoSEQ multiplex PCR. The sample contains 240,000 or so clones, about 71% of which appear only once. Sequencing was carried out using naive CD4+ T cells from blood. The receptor set was obtained from a man aged 30 to 45 in good health.

The genes are TRBV9 and TRBJ2-3, with D unresolved. There are 13 residues in the CDR3. V was trimmed by 6 bases and J by 0 bases, leaving 8 bases between them. Germline-derived CDR1 and CDR2 are SGDLS and YYNGEE. In nucleotides, the CDR3 is TGTGCCAGCAACTCGGACAGCACAGATACGCAGTATTTT. Translating gives CASNSDSTDTQYF.

J is TRBJ1-2 and V is TRBV7-2, with unresolved D. The CDR3 spans 11 residues. Trimming left V 5 bases short and J 2 bases short, with 3 bases between. Germline CDR1 reads SGHTA; CDR2 reads FQGNSA. CDR3 nucleotides: TGTGCCAGCAGCGAGAACTATGGCTACACCTTC. As protein: CASSENYGYTF. Together with reference TRBV7-2 and TRBJ1-2, the CDR3 gives the full variable domain: GAGVSQSPSNKVTEKGKDVELRCDPISGHTALYWYRQSLGQGLEFLIYFQGNSAPDKSGLPSDRFSAERTGGSVSTLTIQRTQQEDSAVYLCASSENYGYTFGSGTRLTVV.

This clone was picked up one time. The gene calls are TRBV19 and TRBJ2-7, with 9 nucleotides matching TRBD2. Germline V CDR1 and CDR2: LNHDA, SQIVND (reference sequence). Unmatched junction bases numbered 19, after V lost 5 bases and J lost 5 bases. The CDR3 has 18 residues. For the CDR3, the DNA is TGTGCCAGTAGTCTCCGGAGAGCGGGAGGCCGTAGAGTAGACGAGCAGTACTTC. It translates to CASSLRRAGGRRVDEQYF.

V gene TRBV5-6 combines with J gene TRBJ2-5, with D unclear. Germline V CDR1 and CDR2: SGHDT, YYEEEE. V was pared by 2 bases and J by 5 bases, with 4 bases between. This CDR3 has 11 amino acids. The DNA of the CDR3 is TGTGCCAGCAGCTTTGAGGAGACCCAGTACTTC. This codes for CASSFEETQYF.

A few counts support this clone. The chain combines TRBV4-3 with TRBJ2-3; possibly TRBD1 or TRBD2 for D (5 bases each). The CDR3 totals 13 residues. The V and J ends lost 6 bases and 3 bases respectively, with 10 bases between them. Germline V lookup: CDR1 LGHNA, CDR2 YSLEER. CDR3 coding DNA: TGCGCCAGCAGGGGGACGGGGACAGATACGCAGTATTTT. It specifies CASRGTGTDTQYF.

The genes are TRBV30 and TRBJ1-4, with unresolved D. The V gene's germline CDR1 is GTSNPN and CDR2 SVGIG (reference sequence). The V end lost 3 bases, the J end lost 6 bases, and 14 bases lay between the germline ends. The CDR3 length is 14 residues. The CDR3 nucleotides read TGTGCCTGGAGCGGACCGGCGATGGATGAAAAACTGTTTTTT. Translation: CAWSGPAMDEKLFF.

This clone has more than one count but fewer than ten. The chain links TRBV15 to TRBJ2-1, with D perhaps TRBD1 (6 bases). CDR3 length equals 11 residues. From germline, CDR1 is LNHNV and CDR2 YYDKDF (reference sequence). V was clipped by 0 bases and J by 15 bases, with 9 bases between them. Here the CDR3 DNA reads TGTGCCACCAGCAGAGATTTGGACAGGTTCTTC. This translates into CATSRDLDRFF.

The J gene is TRBJ1-3, the V gene TRBV7-2; possibly TRBD1 for D (5 bases). The CDR3 covers 15 residues. The V end lost 5 bases, the J end lost 2 bases, and 13 bases lay between the germline ends. Germline CDR1 and CDR2: SGHTA and FQGNSA. CDR3 sequence reads: CASSHDSNPGNTIYF. The CDR3 DNA sequence: TGTGCCAGCAGCCACGACAGCAACCCTGGAAACACCATATATTTT.

Regarding this clone: This CDR3 is also generated by other DNA sequences in the sample. V is TRBV25-1 and J is TRBJ2-5, with TRBD2 matching over 14 bases. V lost 5 bases and J lost 4; bases outside the gene matches: 6. The germline CDR1 and CDR2 sequences are MGHDK and SYGVNS. The CDR3 runs to 16 residues. CDR3 sequence: CASSPGLAGGGETQYF. The DNA for the CDR3 is TGTGCCAGCAGTCCCGGACTAGCGGGAGGTGGAGAGACCCAGTACTTC.

The chain has TRBV7-9 and TRBJ2-2; 8 nucleotides match TRBD2. Trimming took 2 bases from V and 4 from J; bases not matched to a gene: 3. The CDR3 has 15 amino acids. CDR1 is SEHNR and CDR2 is FQNEAQ in the germline V gene (reference sequence). CDR3 residues: CASSLSLAVTGELFF. CDR3 bases: TGTGCCAGCAGCTTATCACTAGCGGTCACCGGGGAGCTGTTTTTT.

The genes are TRBV27 and TRBJ2-1; 14 bases are a match to TRBD2. J lost 10 bases, V lost 8 bases, and 13 bases had no gene match. This CDR3 has 16 amino acids. Germline V gives CDR1 MNHEY, CDR2 SMNVEV (reference sequence). The DNA of the CDR3 is TGTGCCAGCGGGCAGACTAGCGGGAGGGCCTCGGCAGAGCAGTTCTTC. This codes for CASGQTSGRASAEQFF.

With regard to this clone: The junction departs from the called germline gene at one end, perhaps through a read error. The chain has TRBV7-9 and TRBJ2-5; TRBD2 aligns across 7 bases. Judging by the DNA end, TRBJ2-7 fits better; the J call may be wrong. The CDR3 has 13 amino acids. From germline, CDR1 is SEHNR and CDR2 FQNEAQ (reference sequence). CDR3: CASSLAATYEQYF. CDR3 bases: TGTGCCAGCAGCCTAGCGGCTACCTACGAGCAGTACTTC.

In this sample, this clone turned up a few times. This chain connects TRBV5-4 to TRBJ2-3; perhaps TRBD2 as D (5 bases). V was cut by 2 bases and J by 1 base, with 11 bases left in between. Germline assignment: CDR1 SGHNT and CDR2 YYREEE (reference sequence). CDR3 length: 15 residues. CDR3 amino acids: CASSFTAERTDTQYF. DNA for the CDR3: TGTGCCAGCAGCTTTACAGCGGAGCGCACAGATACGCAGTATTTT.

Note on this clone: Other DNA sequences from this sample encode an identical CDR3 as well. The V gene is TRBV30, the J gene TRBJ1-2; D gene ambiguous. Germline V gives CDR1 GTSNPN, CDR2 SVGIG (reference sequence). The CDR3 length is 12 residues. V gave up 0 bases and J gave up 2 bases, with 4 bases separating them. The CDR3 DNA is TGTGCCTGGAGTGTTTCGAACTATGGCTACACCTTC. It is translated as CAWSVSNYGYTF.

A remark on this clone: One end of the junction does not line up with germline, which may come from a read error. The rearrangement joins TRBV28 to TRBJ2-7; no firm D call. CDR3 length equals 12 residues. Germline CDR1 MDHEN, CDR2 SYDVKM. As DNA, the CDR3 is TGTGCCAGCAGTTTAACGTTGGGTCTCTGGGACTTC. Translated, it gives CASSLTLGLWDF. Filled out from reference TRBV28 and TRBJ2-7, the complete variable domain reads DVKVTQSSRYLVKRTGEKVFLECVQDMDHENMFWYRQDPGLGLRLIYFSYDVKMKEKGDIPEGYSVSREKKERFSLILESASTNQTSMYLCASSLTLGLWDFGPGTRLTVT.

The V and J genes are TRBV7-9 and TRBJ2-4; the D gene is possibly TRBD1 (5 bases). This CDR3 has 16 amino acids. Trimming cost V 5 bases and J 0 bases, with 14 bases left between them. The germline V gene encodes CDR1 SEHNR and CDR2 FQNEAQ (reference sequence). The chain's CDR3 is CASSAARAVAKNIQYF. CDR3 nucleotide sequence: TGTGCCAGCAGCGCCGCCAGGGCCGTAGCCAAAAACATTCAGTACTTC.

The table lists this clone with a few counts. The rearrangement links TRBV9 to TRBJ2-3; the D gene is possibly TRBD1 (6 bases). V was shortened by 3 bases and J by 0 bases, with 14 bases between the two germline ends. CDR1 SGDLS and CDR2 YYNGEE come from the germline V gene. The CDR3 has 16 amino acids. The CDR3 spells CASSAGVHTSTDTQYF. In nucleotides, the CDR3 is TGTGCCAGCAGCGCAGGGGTACATACTAGCACAGATACGCAGTATTTT.

The rearrangement links TRBV29-1 to TRBJ2-1, with D unclear. The length of the CDR3 is 12 residues. V lost 0 bases and J 9 bases, leaving 9 bases between the germline ends. The germline CDR1 and CDR2 sequences are SQVTM and ANQGSEA. The CDR3 loop reads CSVEDQQAEQFF. The DNA of the CDR3 is TGCAGCGTTGAAGATCAGCAGGCTGAGCAGTTCTTC.

This chain uses TRBV4-2 with TRBJ2-1, with 9 bases matching TRBD2. V dropped 4 bases and J dropped 0; count of bases not matched to a gene: 4. This CDR3 comprises 16 residues. Looked up from germline, CDR1 is LGHNA and CDR2 is YNFKEQ. CDR3 region: CASSPGLAGSYNEQFF. The CDR3 DNA reads TGTGCCAGCAGCCCGGGACTAGCCGGCTCCTACAATGAGCAGTTCTTC.

J is TRBJ2-7 and V is TRBV28; 9 bases align to TRBD2. Germline loops: CDR1 MDHEN, CDR2 SYDVKM. V shed 3 bases, J shed 3 bases, and the junction held 6 bases outside the gene matches. The CDR3 contains 15 residues. CDR3 amino acids: CASSFTPTSGYEQYF. For the CDR3, the DNA is TGTGCCAGCAGTTTCACCCCGACTAGCGGCTACGAGCAGTACTTC.